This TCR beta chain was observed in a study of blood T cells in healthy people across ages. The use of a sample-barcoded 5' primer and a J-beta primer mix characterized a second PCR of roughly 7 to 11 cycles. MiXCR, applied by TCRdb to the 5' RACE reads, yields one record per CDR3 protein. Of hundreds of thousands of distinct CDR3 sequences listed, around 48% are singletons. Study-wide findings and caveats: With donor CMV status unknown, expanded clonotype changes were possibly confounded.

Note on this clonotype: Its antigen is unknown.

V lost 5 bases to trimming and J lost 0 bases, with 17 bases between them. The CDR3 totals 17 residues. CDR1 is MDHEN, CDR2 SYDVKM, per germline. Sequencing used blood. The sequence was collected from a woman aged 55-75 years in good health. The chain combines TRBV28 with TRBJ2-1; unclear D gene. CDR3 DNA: TGTGCCAGCAGTCTAATGGGCAGCCTGGGCTCCTACAATGAGCAGTTCTTC. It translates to CASSLMGSLGSYNEQFF.